This T cell receptor (beta chain) was obtained from a study of shared clonotypes between healthy human individuals. V lost 2 bases, J lost 7 bases, and 8 bases stayed unmatched. From germline, CDR1 is MNHEY and CDR2 SMNVEV (reference sequence). The CDR3 length is 15 residues. The method was immunoSEQ multiplex PCR; TCRdb's version includes in-frame clones alone and lacks a portion of them. The sample includes 2,500,000 or so clones, under 95% of them seen just once. The rearrangement uses TRBV27 and TRBJ1-5; 7 bases are shared with TRBD1. The receptor comes from a man aged 18 to 30 in good health. Some clones in this sample may be carry-over from other donors' samples. The specimen sequenced was naive CD4+ T cells from PBMCs. Subset denoted: CD45RA+ positively selected. CDR3 sequence (DNA): TGTGCCAGCAGTTTAACACAGGGGTATGGACAGCCCCAGCATTTT. Its translation is CASSLTQGYGQPQHF.